This TCR beta chain originates from a study of T cell clusters in autoimmune cytopenias. The study, taken as a whole, reports: Clustering suggested that physiological T cell clusters were missing in primary autoimmune cytopenia patients.

Notes on this clonotype: Its antigen is unidentified.

Each sample's input was 250 to 300 ng genomic DNA, 38,000 or so genome equivalents. One tube held mixed TRB-A and TRB-B primer pools for touch-down PCR. TCRdb re-analyzed the multiplex PCR reads; it lists each CDR3 protein once, without DNA. This listing includes about 5,000 distinct CDR3 sequences. The CDR3 length is 14 residues. Germline-derived CDR1 and CDR2 are DFQATT and SNEGSKA (reference sequence). These data are also associated with another study on T cell repertoires in aging, cancer and after chemotherapy. That source notes: In healthy donors, age-related TCR diversity loss mainly reflected lost richness.

V gene TRBV20-1 combines with J gene TRBJ2-5; TCRdb's D call of TRBD1 is untestable without DNA. The sample was peripheral blood. The receptor's source is a human donor in good health. The CDR3 sequence: CSARAGRAAETQYF.